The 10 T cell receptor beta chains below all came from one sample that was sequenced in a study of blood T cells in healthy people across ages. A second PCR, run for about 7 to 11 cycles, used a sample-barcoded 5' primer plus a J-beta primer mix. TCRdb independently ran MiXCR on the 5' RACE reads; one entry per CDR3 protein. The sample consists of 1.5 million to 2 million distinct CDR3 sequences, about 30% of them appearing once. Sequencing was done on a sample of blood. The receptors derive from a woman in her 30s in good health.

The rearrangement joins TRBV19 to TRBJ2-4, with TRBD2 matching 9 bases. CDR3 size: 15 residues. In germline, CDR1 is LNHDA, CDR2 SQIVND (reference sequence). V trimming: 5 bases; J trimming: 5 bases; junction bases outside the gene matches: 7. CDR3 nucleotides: TGTGCCAGTAGTCCCCGGACTAGCGCCCAAAACATTCAGTACTTC. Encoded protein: CASSPRTSAQNIQYF.

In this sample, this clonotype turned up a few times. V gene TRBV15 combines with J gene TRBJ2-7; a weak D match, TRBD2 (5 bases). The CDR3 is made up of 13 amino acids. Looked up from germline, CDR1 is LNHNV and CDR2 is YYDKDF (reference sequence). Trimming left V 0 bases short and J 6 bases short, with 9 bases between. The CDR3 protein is CATSRDLGVEQYF. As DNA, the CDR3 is TGTGCCACCAGCAGAGACCTGGGAGTCGAGCAGTACTTC. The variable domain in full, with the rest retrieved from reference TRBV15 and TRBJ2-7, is DAMVIQNPRYQVTQFGKPVTLSCSQTLNHNVMYWYQQKSSQAPKLLFHYYDKDFNNEADTPDNFQSRRPNTSFCFLDIRSPGLGDTAMYLCATSRDLGVEQYFGPGTRLTVT.

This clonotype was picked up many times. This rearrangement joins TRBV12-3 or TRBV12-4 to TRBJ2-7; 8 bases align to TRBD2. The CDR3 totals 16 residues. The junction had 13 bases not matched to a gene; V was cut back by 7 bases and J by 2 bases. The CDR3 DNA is TGTGCCAGCACCTCGCGGGGGGTGAAGACCCCCTACGAGCAGTACTTC. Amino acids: CASTSRGVKTPYEQYF.

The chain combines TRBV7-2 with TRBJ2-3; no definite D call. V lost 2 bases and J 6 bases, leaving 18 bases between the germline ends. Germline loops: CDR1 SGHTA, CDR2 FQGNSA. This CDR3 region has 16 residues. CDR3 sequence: CASSLYSQATVDTQYF. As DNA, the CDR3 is TGTGCCAGCAGCTTATATAGCCAAGCAACCGTGGATACGCAGTATTTT. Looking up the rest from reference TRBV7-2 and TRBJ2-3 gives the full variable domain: GAGVSQSPSNKVTEKGKDVELRCDPISGHTALYWYRQSLGQGLEFLIYFQGNSAPDKSGLPSDRFSAERTGGSVSTLTIQRTQQEDSAVYLCASSLYSQATVDTQYFGPGTRLTVL.

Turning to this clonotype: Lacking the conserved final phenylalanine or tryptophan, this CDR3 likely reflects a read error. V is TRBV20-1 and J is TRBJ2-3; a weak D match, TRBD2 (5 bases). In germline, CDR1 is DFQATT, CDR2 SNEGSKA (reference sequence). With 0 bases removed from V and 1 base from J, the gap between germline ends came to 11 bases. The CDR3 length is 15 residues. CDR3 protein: CSARDASGRTDTQYL. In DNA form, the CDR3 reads TGCAGTGCTAGAGATGCGAGCGGACGCACAGATACGCAGTATTTG.

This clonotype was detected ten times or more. The CDR3 sequence is CSVSQGGRNQPQHF. In nucleotides, the CDR3 is TGCAGCGTCTCCCAAGGGGGCCGCAATCAGCCCCAGCATTTT. The chain is built from TRBV29-1 and TRBJ1-5, with 7 bases identical to TRBD1. Germline CDR1 and CDR2: SQVTM and ANQGSEA. This CDR3 is built from 14 residues. Trimming took 6 bases from V and 2 from J; bases not matched to a gene: 7.

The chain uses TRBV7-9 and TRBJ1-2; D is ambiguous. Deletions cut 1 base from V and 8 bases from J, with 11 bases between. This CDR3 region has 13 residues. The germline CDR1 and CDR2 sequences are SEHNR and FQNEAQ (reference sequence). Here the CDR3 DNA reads TGTGCCAGCAGCTTAGGGGCAGAGGAGGGCTACACCTTC. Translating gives CASSLGAEEGYTF.

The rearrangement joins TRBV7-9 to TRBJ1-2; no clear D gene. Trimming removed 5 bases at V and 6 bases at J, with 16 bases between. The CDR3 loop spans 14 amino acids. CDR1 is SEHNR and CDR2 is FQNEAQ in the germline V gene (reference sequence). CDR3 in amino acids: CASSPSGVLDGYTF. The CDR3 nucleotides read TGTGCCAGCAGCCCCTCGGGCGTACTAGATGGCTACACCTTC. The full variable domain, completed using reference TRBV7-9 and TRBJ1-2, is DTGVSQNPRHKITKRGQNVTFRCDPISEHNRLYWYRQTLGQGPEFLTYFQNEAQLEKSRLLSDRFSAERPKGSFSTLEIQRTEQGDSAMYLCASSPSGVLDGYTFGSGTRLTVV.

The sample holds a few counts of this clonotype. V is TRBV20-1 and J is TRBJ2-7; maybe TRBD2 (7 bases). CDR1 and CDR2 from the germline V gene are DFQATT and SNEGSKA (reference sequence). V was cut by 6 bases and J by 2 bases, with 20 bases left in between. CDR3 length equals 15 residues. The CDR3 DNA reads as TGCAGTGCCGAGGGGGGGCGGGAGTACGCCTACGAGCAGTACTTC. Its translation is CSAEGGREYAYEQYF.

CDR3 in DNA: TGCAGTGCTAGAGATAAGGGTAACACCGGGGAGCTGTTTTTT. The encoded protein is CSARDKGNTGELFF. This rearrangement joins TRBV20-1 to TRBJ2-2; D not certain. Germline V gene data show CDR1 as DFQATT and CDR2 as SNEGSKA (reference sequence). The CDR3 is 14 amino acids. V was trimmed by 0 bases and J by 2 bases, leaving 7 bases between them.